The clone carrying this TCR beta chain was counted between two and nine times. Its antigen is not known. The junction departs from germline at one end; a sequencing error may be responsible. The data originate from a study of blood T cells in healthy people across ages. Germline CDR1 is KGHSH and CDR2 is LQKENI. There are 14 residues in the CDR3. A second PCR, run for 7 to 11 cycles, used a sample-barcoded 5' primer plus a J-beta primer mix. From the 5' RACE reads, TCRdb called clonotypes with MiXCR, one entry per CDR3 protein. The data contain roughly 560,000 distinct CDR3 sequences, 24% of them seen just once; the ten biggest clones take up 8.5% to 9.5%. The study, taken as a whole, reports: There were more naive CD4+ cells and higher diversity in long-lived donors than in aged donors.

The data were also submitted as part of a second study, on T cells of mothers and their children. That source reports: The output of TCR recombination is shaped by thymic selection similarly in related and unrelated pairs. Overlap in related mother-child pairs always slightly exceeded unrelated pairs, never significantly.

The sample comprised blood. The TCR was taken from a boy between 5 and 17 years old in good health. The chain uses TRBV18 and TRBJ2-7, with TRBD2 as a possible D gene (6 bases). CDR3 nucleotide sequence: TGCGCCAGCTCACCACCTGCGGGGAAGAACGAGCAGTACTTC. Protein sequence: CASSPPAGKNEQYF.